This passage covers 26 T cell receptor beta chains from one sample sequenced in a study of blood T cell repertoires in COVID-19. Sequencing used immunoSEQ multiplex PCR; TCRdb keeps in-frame clones, though not all of them. The profile shows about 110,000 clones, nearly 90% of them singletons. The sample consisted of peripheral blood. Receptor source: a human donor in a cohort sampled during active COVID-19.

This clone was seen just once. The chain joins TRBV28 to TRBJ1-1; 8 positions agree with TRBD1. Trimming at V came to 4 bases and at J to 6 bases, leaving 13 bases not matched to a gene. The CDR3 consists of 16 residues. Per the germline V gene, CDR1 is MDHEN and CDR2 is SYDVKM. CDR3 bases: TGTGCCAGCAGTTACCGGACAGGGCGATGGTTAGCTGAAGCTTTCTTT. Protein product: CASSYRTGRWLAEAFF.

The V call is TRBV19, the J call TRBJ1-1; the D gene is possibly TRBD1 (5 bases). Per the germline V gene, CDR1 is LNHDA and CDR2 is SQIVND (reference sequence). The CDR3 spans 16 residues. Deletions cut 7 bases from V and 1 base from J, with 19 bases between. As DNA, the CDR3 is TGTGCCAGTATCCTTCGGGGGAACGGACGGAACACTGAAGCTTTCTTT. Translated, it gives CASILRGNGRNTEAFF.

This clone has just one count. This sequence joins TRBV7-9 and TRBJ2-7; 7 bases fit TRBD1. The CDR3 contains 14 residues. CDR1 is SEHNR and CDR2 is FQNEAQ in the germline V gene (reference sequence). The J segment lost 6 bases and the V segment lost 5 bases, leaving 10 bases of the junction unmatched. The CDR3 loop reads CASSIRQGFGEQYF. CDR3 sequence (DNA): TGTGCCAGCAGCATTAGACAGGGCTTCGGCGAGCAGTACTTC.

The chain combines TRBV7-8 with TRBJ1-4, with unresolved D. The CDR3 covers 14 residues. CDR1 SGHVS and CDR2 FQNEAQ come from the germline V gene. The V and J ends lost 5 bases and 8 bases respectively, with 15 bases between them. CDR3 coding DNA: TGTGCCAGCAGCGACGGATCTCCGCGGGAAAAACTGTTTTTT. Its protein product is CASSDGSPREKLFF.

The gene calls are TRBV30 and TRBJ1-4; a weak D match, TRBD1 (6 bases). CDR1 GTSNPN and CDR2 SVGIG come from the germline V gene (reference sequence). Trimming removed 3 bases from V and 8 bases from J, with 16 bases in between. The CDR3 contains 14 residues. The CDR3: CAWRGAGAGEKLFF. CDR3 DNA sequence: TGTGCCTGGAGGGGTGCAGGGGCTGGAGAAAAACTGTTTTTT. Full variable domain (missing parts from reference TRBV30 and TRBJ1-4): SQTIHQWPATLVQPVGSPLSLECTVEGTSNPNLYWYRQAAGRGLQLLFYSVGIGQISSEVPQNLSASRPQDRQFILSSKKLLLSDSGFYLCAWRGAGAGEKLFFGSGTQLSVL.

The rearrangement links TRBV19 to TRBJ2-7; 7 positions match TRBD1. Germline values: CDR1 LNHDA, CDR2 SQIVND (reference sequence). V shed 7 bases and J 3 bases; nucleotides not matched to a gene: 12. The CDR3 extends over 15 amino acids. As DNA, the CDR3 is TGTGCCAGTAACCTCCGACAGGGACCTATCTACGAGCAGTACTTC. Translation gives CASNLRQGPIYEQYF.

This chain joins TRBV7-9 and TRBJ2-1; TRBD1 is a possible D gene (5 bases). This CDR3 contains 18 residues. V gave up 5 bases and J gave up 9 bases, with 29 bases separating them. Germline values: CDR1 SEHNR, CDR2 FQNEAQ (reference sequence). In DNA form, the CDR3 reads TGTGCCAGCAGCGACAATAAAAAACAAACCAGGGTGGATCCTGAGCAGTTCTTC. Its translation is CASSDNKKQTRVDPEQFF.

The genes are TRBV7-2 and TRBJ2-7; D call uncertain. V was clipped by 0 bases and J by 7 bases, with 13 bases between them. The germline V gene encodes CDR1 SGHTA and CDR2 FQGNSA. This CDR3 contains 14 residues. CDR3 region: CASSLAGFSWEQYF. The CDR3 nucleotides are TGTGCCAGCAGCTTAGCGGGCTTTTCTTGGGAGCAGTACTTC.

The chain recombines TRBV28 with TRBJ1-3; 8 nucleotides line up with TRBD1. Germline CDR1 and CDR2: MDHEN and SYDVKM. The V gene end was trimmed by 6 bases and the J gene end by 2 bases; junction bases not matched to a gene: 6. The CDR3 consists of 15 residues. The CDR3 reads CASRPQGAAGNTIYF. The CDR3 DNA follows: TGTGCCAGCAGGCCGCAGGGGGCGGCTGGAAACACCATATATTTT.

In this sample, this clone turned up once. The rearrangement uses TRBV18 and TRBJ2-7, with D unresolved. V lost 1 base, J lost 6 bases, and 10 bases lay in between. Germline V gene sequence: CDR1 KGHSH, CDR2 LQKENI. The CDR3 loop spans 13 amino acids. The CDR3 sequence: CASSPQTASEQYF. Here the CDR3 DNA reads TGTGCCAGCTCACCACAAACAGCTTCCGAGCAGTACTTC.

The chain has TRBV19 and TRBJ2-5; a possible D gene is TRBD2 (6 bases). Between the trimmed V and J ends, which lost 7 bases and 0 bases, there was a span of 12 bases. The germline CDR1 and CDR2 sequences are LNHDA and SQIVND (reference sequence). The CDR3 contains 14 residues. The CDR3 protein is CASMNAGNQETQYF. The CDR3 nucleotides read TGTGCCAGTATGAACGCGGGGAACCAAGAGACCCAGTACTTC. The whole variable domain, filled in from reference TRBV19 and TRBJ2-5, reads DGGITQSPKYLFRKEGQNVTLSCEQNLNHDAMYWYRQDPGQGLRLIYYSQIVNDFQKGDIAEGYSVSREKKESFPLTVTSAQKNPTAFYLCASMNAGNQETQYFGPGTRLLVL.

The chain is built from TRBV3-1 (or the pseudogene TRBV3-2) and TRBJ2-4, with TRBD2 matching 7 bases. The CDR3 is 16 amino acids. The junction had 5 bases not matched to a gene; V was cut back by 3 bases and J by 0 bases. Germline CDR1 LGHDT, CDR2 YNNKEL (reference sequence). The CDR3 protein is CASSQGGNLAKNIQYF. DNA of the CDR3: TGTGCCAGCAGCCAGGGGGGGAATCTAGCCAAAAACATTCAGTACTTC.

V usage is TRBV28 and J usage is TRBJ2-5; weak D call: TRBD1 (6 bases). V was shortened by 3 bases and J by 2 bases, with 10 bases between the two germline ends. CDR1 is MDHEN, CDR2 SYDVKM, per germline. The CDR3 is 14 residues long. The CDR3 loop reads CASSLTGQQETQYF. Written as DNA, the CDR3 is TGTGCCAGCAGTTTGACCGGACAGCAAGAGACCCAGTACTTC.

This chain connects TRBV5-1 to TRBJ1-4; D is unresolved. Germline values: CDR1 SGHRS, CDR2 YFSETQ. The germline V and J ends were trimmed by 6 bases and 6 bases, with 12 bases remaining between them. This CDR3 is built from 13 residues. The CDR3 region has the DNA TGCGCCAGCAAAGCGTCTCTGGATGAAAAACTGTTTTTT. Protein sequence: CASKASLDEKLFF.

The rearrangement uses TRBV7-8 and TRBJ2-5; TRBD2 might be the D (6 bases). V lost 0 bases to trimming and J lost 13 bases, with 15 bases between them. The CDR3 consists of 13 residues. Germline assignment: CDR1 SGHVS and CDR2 FQNEAQ. CDR3 sequence: CASSLANPSATYF. The CDR3 DNA reads TGTGCCAGCAGCTTAGCAAATCCTAGCGCCACGTACTTC.

The chain uses TRBV3-1 (or the pseudogene TRBV3-2) and TRBJ1-3; 8 bases line up with TRBD1. Trimming took 4 bases from V and 2 from J; bases not matched to a gene: 16. The germline V gene encodes CDR1 LGHDT and CDR2 YNNKEL (reference sequence). This CDR3 comprises 19 residues. The CDR3 is CASSPGWDRGTGAGNTIYF. The CDR3 coding sequence is TGTGCCAGCAGCCCCGGCTGGGATCGGGGGACAGGAGCTGGAAACACCATATATTTT.

V and J are TRBV5-6 and TRBJ2-1; tentative D call: TRBD2 (5 bases). From germline, CDR1 is SGHDT and CDR2 YYEEEE. The V end was cut by 0 bases, the J end by 5 bases, with 24 bases between. CDR3 length: 19 amino acids. DNA of the CDR3: TGTGCCAGCAGCTTGGTTGTCGGCTTCAGCGAGCGGATAAACAATGAGCAGTTCTTC. This gives the protein CASSLVVGFSERINNEQFF. The variable domain in full, with the rest retrieved from reference TRBV5-6 and TRBJ2-1, is DAGVTQSPTHLIKTRGQQVTLRCSPKSGHDTVSWYQQALGQGPQFIFQYYEEEERQRGNFPDRFSGHQFPNYSSELNVNALLLGDSALYLCASSLVVGFSERINNEQFFGPGTRLTVL.

The CDR3 loop reads CASSEGGGGNVEQYF. DNA of the CDR3: TGTGCCAGCAGTGAAGGTGGCGGGGGCAACGTAGAACAGTACTTC. The rearrangement uses TRBV6-1 and TRBJ2-7, with D maybe TRBD2 (7 bases). V dropped 1 base and J dropped 10 bases, with 20 bases sitting between them. Looked up from germline, CDR1 is MNHNS and CDR2 is SASEGT. The length of the CDR3 is 15 residues.

This chain connects TRBV3-1 (or the pseudogene TRBV3-2) to TRBJ2-1; no definite D call. Looked up from germline, CDR1 is LGHDT and CDR2 is YNNKEL (reference sequence). V shed 6 bases and J shed 2 bases, with 17 bases lying between them. CDR3 length equals 16 residues. This CDR3 reads CASSKLAQFAYNEQFF. The CDR3 DNA sequence: TGTGCCAGCAGTAAACTCGCCCAATTCGCCTACAATGAGCAGTTCTTC.

The CDR3 spells CASSFGAGYTF. DNA of the CDR3: TGTGCCAGCAGCTTTGGGGCTGGCTACACCTTC. The rearrangement uses TRBV5-6 and TRBJ1-2; D is perhaps TRBD1 (5 bases). Per the germline V gene, CDR1 is SGHDT and CDR2 is YYEEEE. This CDR3 is 11 amino acids long. Deletions cut 2 bases from V and 7 bases from J, with 6 bases between.

The V gene is TRBV4-3, the J gene TRBJ2-7; 9 bases align to TRBD1. Germline values: CDR1 LGHNA, CDR2 YSLEER. V lost 1 base to trimming and J lost 4 bases; unmatched junction nucleotides: 8. The CDR3 is made up of 16 amino acids. This chain's CDR3 is CASSQARDREVYEQYF. DNA of the CDR3: TGCGCCAGCAGCCAAGCCCGGGACAGGGAGGTTTACGAGCAGTACTTC.

This clone was observed a single time. V usage is TRBV24-1 and J usage is TRBJ1-5; D gene unclear. Germline V gene lookup returns CDR1 KGHDR and CDR2 SFDVKD. This CDR3 contains 15 residues. Between the trimmed V and J ends, which lost 0 bases and 3 bases, there was a span of 8 bases. The CDR3 DNA is TGTGCCACCAGTGATTTGCAGAGGGACAATCAGCCCCAGCATTTT. Its translation: CATSDLQRDNQPQHF.

CDR3 sequence (DNA): TGTGCCAGCAGCACGCAAGGGACTAGCGGGAGCGATACGCAGTATTTT. It is translated as CASSTQGTSGSDTQYF. The chain recombines TRBV7-2 with TRBJ2-3, with 14 bases identical to TRBD2. Germline-derived CDR1 and CDR2 are SGHTA and FQGNSA. This CDR3 is built from 16 residues. The ends lost 5 bases at V and 6 bases at J; junction bases unmatched: 7. Using reference TRBV7-2 and TRBJ2-3 for the parts outside the CDR3, the full variable domain is GAGVSQSPSNKVTEKGKDVELRCDPISGHTALYWYRQSLGQGLEFLIYFQGNSAPDKSGLPSDRFSAERTGGSVSTLTIQRTQQEDSAVYLCASSTQGTSGSDTQYFGPGTRLTVL.

CDR3 DNA: TGCGCCAGCAGCCCGGACACGGCGAACACCGGGGAGCTGTTTTTT. Its protein is CASSPDTANTGELFF. The V and J genes are TRBV5-1 and TRBJ2-2; tentatively, D is TRBD1 (5 bases). The CDR3 loop spans 15 amino acids. Trimming removed 4 bases from V and 0 bases from J, with 10 bases in between. Germline V gives CDR1 SGHRS, CDR2 YFSETQ.

The CDR3 DNA is TGTGCCAGCAGCCATTACGCACAGGGTCCTGAAGCTTTCTTT. Translated: CASSHYAQGPEAFF. The rearrangement joins TRBV3-1 (or the pseudogene TRBV3-2) to TRBJ1-1; TRBD1 might be the D (6 bases). Trimming pared 3 bases from V and 6 bases from J, leaving 14 bases between. Germline V CDR1 and CDR2: LGHDT, YNNKEL (reference sequence). This CDR3 has 14 residues.

The chain employs TRBV24-1 and TRBJ2-3; D perhaps matches TRBD2 (6 bases). Germline values: CDR1 KGHDR, CDR2 SFDVKD. Between the trimmed V and J ends, which lost 4 bases and 12 bases, there was a span of 16 bases. CDR3 length equals 13 residues. CDR3 region: CATSEVAGSLQYF. CDR3 coding DNA: TGTGCCACCAGTGAGGTGGCGGGAAGCCTACAGTATTTT.